This TCR beta chain was found in a study of response to subunit inactivated influenza vaccine. Study outcomes and limitations: Authors suggested each seasonal influenza vaccination recruits few new T cells.

As regards this clonotype: Antigen: not known.

TCRdb passed the RT-PCR reads through MiXCR, listing each CDR3 protein once. In the table there are more than 150,000 distinct CDR3 sequences, around 9% of which are singletons. Germline CDR1 reads SGHRS; CDR2 reads YFSETQ. The CDR3 has 13 residues. V lost 8 bases to trimming and J lost 4 bases, with 13 bases between them. The chain has TRBV5-1 and TRBJ2-1; D might be TRBD2 (6 bases). Sample: non-naive T cells sorted from PBMCs, taken on the day of vaccination. This TCR was recovered from a man over 45 who received an inactivated influenza vaccine. The CDR3 DNA is TGCGCCAGTCGGCCTAGCGAGTACAATGAGCAGTTCTTC. Translated, it gives CASRPSEYNEQFF.